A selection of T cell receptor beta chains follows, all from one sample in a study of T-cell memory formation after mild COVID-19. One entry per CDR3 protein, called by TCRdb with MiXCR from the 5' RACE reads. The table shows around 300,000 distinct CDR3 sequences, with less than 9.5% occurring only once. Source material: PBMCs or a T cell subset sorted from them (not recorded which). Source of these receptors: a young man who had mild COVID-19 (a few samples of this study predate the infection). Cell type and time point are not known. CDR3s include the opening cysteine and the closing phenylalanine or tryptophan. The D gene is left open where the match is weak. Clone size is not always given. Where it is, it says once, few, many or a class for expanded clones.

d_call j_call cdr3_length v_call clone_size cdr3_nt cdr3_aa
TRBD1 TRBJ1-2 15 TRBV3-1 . TGTGCCAGCAGCCAAGATTGGTCCCAGGGGGGGTCTCACACCTTC CASSQDWSQGGSHTF
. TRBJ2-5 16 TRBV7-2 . TGTGCCAGCAGCCCGGGGCCCCGACTAGTTGGAGAGACCCAGTACTTC CASSPGPRLVGETQYF
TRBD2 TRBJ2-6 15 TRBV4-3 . TGCGCCAGCAGCCAACACCACCGGGGGGACAACGTCCTGACTTTC CASSQHHRGDNVLTF
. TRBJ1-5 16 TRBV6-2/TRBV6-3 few TGTGCCAGCAGTCACCTCCAAAGGGGTAGCAATCAGCCCCAGCATTTT CASSHLQRGSNQPQHF
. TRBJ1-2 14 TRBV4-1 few TGCGCCAGCAGAACCATGCAGGGCGTATATGGCTACACCTTC CASRTMQGVYGYTF
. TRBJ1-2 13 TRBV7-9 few TGTGCCAGCAGTTGGAAGGGGGGCTATGGCTACACCTTC CASSWKGGYGYTF
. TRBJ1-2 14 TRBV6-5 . TGTGCCAGCACTCCCCAACCAGCTAACTATGGCTACACCTTC CASTPQPANYGYTF
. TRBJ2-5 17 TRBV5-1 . TGCGCCAGCAGCTCATCCATCCGAGCGGTTGTACAAGAGACCCAGTACTTC CASSSSIRAVVQETQYF
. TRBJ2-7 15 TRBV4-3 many TGCGCCAGCAGCCAAGATTCAGGGTATTCCTACGAGCAGTACTTC CASSQDSGYSYEQYF
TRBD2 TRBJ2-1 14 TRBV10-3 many TGTGCCATCACAACGGGGGGAAACCACAATGAGCAGTTCTTC CAITTGGNHNEQFF
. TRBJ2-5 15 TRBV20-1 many TGCAGTGCTAGAGATCGCACTTCTTTCGAGGAGACCCAGTACTTC CSARDRTSFEETQYF
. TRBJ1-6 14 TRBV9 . TGTGCCAGCAGCGTAGCTTCAGGAAATTCACCCCTCCACTTT CASSVASGNSPLHF
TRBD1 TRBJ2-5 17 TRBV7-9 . TGTGCCAGCGGTAGATTACTCCAACAGGGGGCACAAGAGACCCAGTACTTC CASGRLLQQGAQETQYF
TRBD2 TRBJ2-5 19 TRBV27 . TGTGCCAGCAGTTTATCGGCTAGCGGGGGGCCCAGTTCGATTAAGACCCAGTACTTC CASSLSASGGPSSIKTQYF
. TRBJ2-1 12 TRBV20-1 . TGCAGTGCTAGACCGGACTACAATGAGCAGTTCTTC CSARPDYNEQFF
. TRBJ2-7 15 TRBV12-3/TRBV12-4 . TGTGCCAGCAGTTTTAGGCCTTCTCTTGATGTAGAGCAGTACTTC CASSFRPSLDVEQYF
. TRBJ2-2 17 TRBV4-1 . TGCGCCAGCAGCCAAGGCCCGGCGAATCAAAACACCGGGGAGCTGTTTTTT CASSQGPANQNTGELFF
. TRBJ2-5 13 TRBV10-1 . TGCGCCAGCAGTGAGCAGTACCAAGAGACCCAGTACTTC CASSEQYQETQYF
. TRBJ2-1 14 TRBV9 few TGTGCCAGCAGCGTAGGGGGAGACAACAATGAGCAGTTCTTC CASSVGGDNNEQFF
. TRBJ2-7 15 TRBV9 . TGTGCCAGCAGCGCCCCCGGGGTGGGCCACTACGAGCAGTACTTC CASSAPGVGHYEQYF
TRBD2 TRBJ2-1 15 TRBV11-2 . TGTGCCAGCAGCTTATTAGCGGGGGTCTACACTGAGCAGTTCTTC CASSLLAGVYTEQFF
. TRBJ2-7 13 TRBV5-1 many TGCGCCAGCAGCTTAGGAGGGTACGGCGAGCAGTACTTC CASSLGGYGEQYF
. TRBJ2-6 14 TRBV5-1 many TGCGCCAGCAGCTTGGCGCCTGGGGCCAACGTCCTGACTTTC CASSLAPGANVLTF
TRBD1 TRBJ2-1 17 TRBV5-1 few TGCGCCAGCAGCTTGGAGCCCGGTGGACAGGGGGTCAATGAGCAGTTCTTC CASSLEPGGQGVNEQFF
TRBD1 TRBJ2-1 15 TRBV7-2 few TGTGCCAGCAGGCGTGACAGGGGAGCCTACAATGAGCAGTTCTTC CASRRDRGAYNEQFF
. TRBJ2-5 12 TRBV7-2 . TGTGCCAGCAGCTTTCACAGGGATACCCAGTACTTC CASSFHRDTQYF
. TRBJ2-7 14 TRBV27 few TGTGCCAGCAGGGTTGCCCGTAGTTTAATCGAGCAGTACTTC CASRVARSLIEQYF
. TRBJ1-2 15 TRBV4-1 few TGCGCCAGCAGCCATCCAGGGGCGGCTAAGGATGGCTACACCTTC CASSHPGAAKDGYTF
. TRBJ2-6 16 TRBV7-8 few TGTGCCAGCAGCTTAAGAGAAGGATCTGGGGCCAACGTCCTGACTTTC CASSLREGSGANVLTF
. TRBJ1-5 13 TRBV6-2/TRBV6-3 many TGTGCCAGCAGTTACTCGGAAGGGAGTGTCCAGCATTTT CASSYSEGSVQHF
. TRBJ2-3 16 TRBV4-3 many TGCGCCAGCAGCCAACCAGGGGTGGCGGTCGGAGGGACGCAGTATTTT CASSQPGVAVGGTQYF
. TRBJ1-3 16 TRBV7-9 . TGTGCCAGCAGCATCAGGGAATGGATCGCTGGAAACACCATATATTTT CASSIREWIAGNTIYF
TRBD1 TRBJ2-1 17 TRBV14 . TGTGCCAGCAGCCCCCTCCGGGGACAGGTCTCCTACAATGAGCAGTTCTTC CASSPLRGQVSYNEQFF
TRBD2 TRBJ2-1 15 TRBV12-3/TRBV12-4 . TGTGCCAGCAGTGAAGGGACTAGCGGGGGCAATGAGCAGTTCTTC CASSEGTSGGNEQFF
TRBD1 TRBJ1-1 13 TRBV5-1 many TGCGCCAGCAGCTGGGACAGGGTGGCTGAAGCTTTCTTT CASSWDRVAEAFF
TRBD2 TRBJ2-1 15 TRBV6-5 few TGTGCCAGCAGTCAAGGGACTAGTCGAGGGAATGAGCAGTTCTTC CASSQGTSRGNEQFF
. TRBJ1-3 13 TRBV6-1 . TGTGCCAGCCTACAGGCTCCCGGAAACACCATATATTTT CASLQAPGNTIYF
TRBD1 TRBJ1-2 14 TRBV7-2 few TGTGCCAGCAGCCCCCGGACAGGGGGTGGTGGCTACACCTTC CASSPRTGGGGYTF